These 24 T cell receptor beta chains were all obtained from the same sample, sequenced in a study of T-cell memory formation after mild COVID-19. TCRdb re-called the 5' RACE reads through MiXCR, storing one row per CDR3 protein. The sample yields about 50,000 distinct CDR3 sequences, over 9% seen once. The sample consisted of PBMCs or a T cell subset sorted from them (not recorded which). These receptors were taken from an adult woman who had mild COVID-19 (a few samples of this study predate the infection). Cell type and time point are not known.

This clonotype was detected a few times. V gene TRBV12-3 or TRBV12-4 combines with J gene TRBJ1-1; D gene unclear. V lost 6 bases, J lost 0 bases, and 11 bases lay in between. This CDR3 is 14 amino acids long. In DNA, the CDR3 is TGTGCCAGCAGGCGATTTTCCATGAACACTGAAGCTTTCTTT. It codes for CASRRFSMNTEAFF.

This chain connects TRBV11-1 to TRBJ2-6, with no clear D. The CDR3 is 15 amino acids. Germline V CDR1 and CDR2: SGHAT, FQDESV (reference sequence). Deletions cut 5 bases from V and 2 bases from J, with 10 bases between. DNA for the CDR3: TGTGCCAGCAGCCTATTATATACTGGGGCCAACGTCCTGACTTTC. It translates to CASSLLYTGANVLTF.

There are a few counts of this clonotype. This rearrangement joins TRBV6-5 to TRBJ2-1, with 7 bases identical to TRBD2. CDR1 and CDR2 from the germline V gene are MNHEY and SVGAGI. V gave up 5 bases and J gave up 9 bases; unmatched junction bases: 4. The CDR3 is 12 residues long. The CDR3 coding sequence is TGTGCCAGCAGTCGGACGGGGGGTGAGCAGTTCTTC. Translating it yields CASSRTGGEQFF.

This clonotype has a handful of counts. The chain uses TRBV7-9 and TRBJ1-2, with 9 bases identical to TRBD1. The germline V gene has CDR1 SEHNR and CDR2 FQNEAQ (reference sequence). V was clipped by 4 bases and J by 2 bases; unmatched bases: 11. This CDR3 is 17 amino acids long. The CDR3 loop reads CASSYRLTGTGNYGYTF. The CDR3 DNA follows: TGTGCCAGCAGCTACCGACTTACCGGGACAGGGAACTATGGCTACACCTTC. The full variable domain, completed using reference TRBV7-9 and TRBJ1-2, is DTGVSQNPRHKITKRGQNVTFRCDPISEHNRLYWYRQTLGQGPEFLTYFQNEAQLEKSRLLSDRFSAERPKGSFSTLEIQRTEQGDSAMYLCASSYRLTGTGNYGYTFGSGTRLTVV.

The CDR3 bases are TGCGCCAGCAGCCAAGAGGGGCAGGGAGGCTCGCAGTATTTT. Translated: CASSQEGQGGSQYF. The chain couples TRBV4-3 to TRBJ2-3, with D maybe TRBD2 (6 bases). V was cut by 0 bases and J by 10 bases, with 14 bases left in between. Germline CDR1 reads LGHNA; CDR2 reads YSLEER. The CDR3 totals 14 residues.

The sample holds a few counts of this clonotype. The V and J genes are TRBV19 and TRBJ2-3; 8 bases agree with TRBD1. CDR1 is LNHDA and CDR2 is SQIVND in the germline V gene (reference sequence). The CDR3 contains 15 residues. J gave up 2 bases and V 6 bases, and 7 bases lay outside the gene matches. In nucleotides, the CDR3 is TGTGCCAGTAGAAGGGGGACAGGATCCACAGATACGCAGTATTTT. This encodes CASRRGTGSTDTQYF.

This clonotype was observed at least ten times. The gene calls are TRBV29-1 and TRBJ2-5; D not resolved. Germline-derived CDR1 and CDR2 are SQVTM and ANQGSEA. V gave up 0 bases and J gave up 3 bases, with 14 bases separating them. The length of the CDR3 is 15 residues. The CDR3 DNA reads TGCAGCGTTGAAGACCAGATGTATGGGAAAGAGACCCAGTACTTC. Its protein product is CSVEDQMYGKETQYF.

Here the CDR3 reads CAWSPRGVTGADTQYF. For the CDR3, the DNA is TGTGCCTGGAGTCCGAGGGGCGTTACAGGGGCAGATACGCAGTATTTT. V and J are TRBV30 and TRBJ2-3; 7 bases fit TRBD1. CDR1 and CDR2 (germline): GTSNPN, SVGIG (reference sequence). The CDR3 has 16 amino acids. With 2 bases clipped from V and 4 bases from J, the junction kept 12 bases outside the gene matches.

This clonotype was recorded at least ten times. This chain joins TRBV7-2 and TRBJ2-7; 10 bases line up with TRBD2. The V gene end was trimmed by 2 bases and the J gene end by 2 bases; junction bases not matched to a gene: 3. The germline gives CDR1 SGHTA, CDR2 FQGNSA. This CDR3 contains 15 residues. The CDR3 region has the DNA TGTGCCAGCAGCTTAAGGACTAGCGGTACCTACGAGCAGTACTTC. Translation gives CASSLRTSGTYEQYF.

This clonotype was recorded a few times. This chain uses TRBV5-1 with TRBJ2-1, with 13 bases lining up with TRBD2. V lost 3 bases, J lost 9 bases, and 9 bases stayed unmatched. The CDR3 runs to 16 residues. CDR1 and CDR2 (germline): SGHRS, YFSETQ. The chain's CDR3 is CASSSFTSGGEGEQFF. Written as DNA, the CDR3 is TGCGCCAGCAGCTCCTTCACTAGCGGGGGGGAGGGTGAGCAGTTCTTC.

This clonotype was counted many times. The rearrangement links TRBV20-1 to TRBJ2-3; 10 bases map to TRBD2. The CDR3 loop spans 15 amino acids. Looked up from germline, CDR1 is DFQATT and CDR2 is SNEGSKA (reference sequence). V was clipped by 2 bases and J by 2 bases; unmatched bases: 4. The CDR3 region has the DNA TGCAGTGCTAGACGGCTAGCGGGAGTCACAGATACGCAGTATTTT. Translated: CSARRLAGVTDTQYF.

This clonotype was seen ten or more times. The CDR3 reads CASSVDPGSVGYTF. The CDR3 DNA reads as TGTGCCAGCAGCGTAGACCCGGGCTCGGTTGGCTACACCTTC. The chain links TRBV9 to TRBJ1-2; D gene ambiguous. This CDR3 contains 14 residues. CDR1 is SGDLS and CDR2 is YYNGEE in the germline V gene. Trimming removed 0 bases from V and 7 bases from J, with 13 bases in between. Complete variable domain (other parts from reference TRBV9 and TRBJ1-2): DSGVTQTPKHLITATGQRVTLRCSPRSGDLSVYWYQQSLDQGLQFLIQYYNGEERAKGNILERFSAQQFPDLHSELNLSSLELGDSALYFCASSVDPGSVGYTFGSGTRLTVV.

This chain connects TRBV9 to TRBJ2-1; TRBD2 agrees at 7 bases. V trimming: 0 bases; J trimming: 1 base; junction bases outside the gene matches: 10. CDR1 SGDLS and CDR2 YYNGEE come from the germline V gene. There are 18 residues in the CDR3. The CDR3: CASSVVPWEGESYNEQFF. The DNA of the CDR3 is TGTGCCAGCAGCGTAGTCCCATGGGAGGGTGAGTCCTACAATGAGCAGTTCTTC. The full variable domain, in which reference TRBV9 and TRBJ2-1 provide the parts outside the CDR3, is DSGVTQTPKHLITATGQRVTLRCSPRSGDLSVYWYQQSLDQGLQFLIQYYNGEERAKGNILERFSAQQFPDLHSELNLSSLELGDSALYFCASSVVPWEGESYNEQFFGPGTRLTVL.

This clonotype was counted many times. The V gene is TRBV12-3 or TRBV12-4, the J gene TRBJ2-1, with D unresolved. The CDR3 contains 14 residues. V was clipped by 0 bases and J by 6 bases, with 9 bases between them. The CDR3 DNA sequence: TGTGCCAGCAGTTTAGCTCCAGCAGGCAATGAGCAGTTCTTC. It codes for CASSLAPAGNEQFF.

This clonotype has more than one count but fewer than ten. V is TRBV3-1 and J is TRBJ2-5; TRBD1 matches at 9 bases. Germline lookup yields CDR1 LGHDT and CDR2 YNNKEL (reference sequence). V gave up 1 base and J gave up 5 bases; unmatched junction bases: 5. The CDR3 runs to 15 residues. CDR3 in DNA: TGTGCCAGCAGCCAAGTACAGGGGGCCGGGGAGACCCAGTACTTC. It yields the protein CASSQVQGAGETQYF.

This clonotype was recorded a few times. This chain connects TRBV7-9 to TRBJ1-4; no definite D call. Germline V gene lookup returns CDR1 SEHNR and CDR2 FQNEAQ (reference sequence). The V end was cut by 1 base, the J end by 7 bases, with 7 bases between. The length of the CDR3 is 13 residues. In DNA, the CDR3 is TGTGCCAGCAGCTTAGAACTCGCTGAAAAACTGTTTTTT. Translated, it gives CASSLELAEKLFF.

This clonotype has a count of ten or more. The genes are TRBV7-9 and TRBJ2-3; D may correspond to TRBD1 or TRBD2 (5 bases each). The germline V gene has CDR1 SEHNR and CDR2 FQNEAQ (reference sequence). The CDR3 contains 14 residues. V gave up 6 bases and J gave up 3 bases, with 13 bases separating them. CDR3 residues: CASRRGQGTDTQYF. CDR3 coding DNA: TGTGCCAGCAGGCGAGGGCAGGGAACAGATACGCAGTATTTT.

CDR3 coding DNA: TGCGCCAGCAGCCAAGGGACAGTGTATGGCTACACCTTC. This encodes CASSQGTVYGYTF. The chain combines TRBV5-1 with TRBJ1-2, with TRBD1 identical over 7 bases. The germline V gene has CDR1 SGHRS and CDR2 YFSETQ. CDR3 length: 13 residues. Losses at the gene ends were 4 bases for V and 5 bases for J; bases not matched to a gene: 5.

This clonotype was seen a few times. V is TRBV5-1 and J is TRBJ2-1; TRBD1 aligns across 7 bases. Per the germline V gene, CDR1 is SGHRS and CDR2 is YFSETQ. The CDR3 consists of 15 residues. V lost 5 bases to trimming and J lost 5 bases; unmatched junction nucleotides: 10. The CDR3 region has the DNA TGCGCCAGCAGATTCCTTTCCGGGACAGACAATGAGCAGTTCTTC. The encoded protein is CASRFLSGTDNEQFF.

This clonotype was observed at least ten times. J is TRBJ2-5 and V is TRBV19; possible D gene TRBD1, 6 bases. The CDR3 runs 15 residues. The V and J ends lost 5 bases and 4 bases respectively, with 17 bases between them. The germline gives CDR1 LNHDA, CDR2 SQIVND (reference sequence). CDR3 residues: CASSETGTSGETQYF. The DNA for the CDR3 is TGTGCCAGTAGTGAAACCGGGACATCGGGAGAGACCCAGTACTTC.

This clonotype was seen only a few times. This sequence joins TRBV19 and TRBJ1-1, with 9 bases lining up with TRBD1. The V segment lost 6 bases and the J segment 2 bases; nucleotides outside the gene matches: 7. Per the germline V gene, CDR1 is LNHDA and CDR2 is SQIVND (reference sequence). This CDR3 contains 15 residues. CDR3 nucleotide sequence: TGTGCCAGTAGCGTACCGGGACAGGGTAACACTGAAGCTTTCTTT. Its translation is CASSVPGQGNTEAFF.

This clonotype was counted only a few times. The rearrangement links TRBV5-1 to TRBJ2-4, with TRBD2 identical over 10 bases. The germline CDR1 and CDR2 sequences are SGHRS and YFSETQ. The CDR3 contains 22 residues. The ends lost 0 bases at V and 1 base at J; junction bases unmatched: 19. The CDR3 reads CASSLAYVSSGSGSTAKNIQYF. CDR3 DNA: TGCGCCAGCAGCTTGGCCTATGTGTCTAGCGGGAGTGGGTCGACGGCCAAAAACATTCAGTACTTC.

This clonotype has just a few counts. The chain uses TRBV5-5 and TRBJ2-7, with TRBD2 identical over 9 bases. Germline assignment: CDR1 SGHKS and CDR2 YYEKEE (reference sequence). The trim removed 4 bases at V and 0 bases at J, leaving 11 bases unmatched. This CDR3 has 17 amino acids. DNA of the CDR3: TGTGCCAGCAGCCGAGTCCCTCTAGCGGGACCCTCCTACGAGCAGTACTTC. Protein product: CASSRVPLAGPSYEQYF.

This clonotype has only a few counts. J is TRBJ2-1 and V is TRBV12-3 or TRBV12-4, with D maybe TRBD2 (6 bases). This CDR3 spans 16 amino acids. Trimming took off 6 bases at V and 8 bases at J, with 23 bases between the two ends. For the CDR3, the DNA is TGTGCCAGCAGCCGTGGTTTACTAGCATCCGACGATGAGCAGTTCTTC. This translates into CASSRGLLASDDEQFF.